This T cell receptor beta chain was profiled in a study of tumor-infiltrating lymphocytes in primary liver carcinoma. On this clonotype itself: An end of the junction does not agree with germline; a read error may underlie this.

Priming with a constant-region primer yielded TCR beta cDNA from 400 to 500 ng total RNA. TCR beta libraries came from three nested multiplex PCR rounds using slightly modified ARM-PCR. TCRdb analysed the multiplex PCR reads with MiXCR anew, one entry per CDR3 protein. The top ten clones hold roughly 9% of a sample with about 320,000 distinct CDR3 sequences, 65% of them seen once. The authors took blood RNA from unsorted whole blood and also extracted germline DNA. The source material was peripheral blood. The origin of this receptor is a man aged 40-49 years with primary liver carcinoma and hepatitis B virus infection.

CDR3 in amino acids: CVSSQGWHEQFF. The CDR3, as DNA: TGTGTCAGCAGTCAGGGGTGGCATGAACAGTTCTTC. This chain connects TRBV6-2 or TRBV6-3 to TRBJ2-1; D possibly corresponds to TRBD1 (6 bases). Germline V lookup: CDR1 MNHEY, CDR2 SVGEGT. The CDR3 length is 12 residues.